This TCR beta chain was documented in a study of cytomegalovirus exposure and HLA in healthy donors (dated by TCRdb to about 2017). At the level of the whole study: In an earlier analysis of roughly 500 of the donors, 250 to 350 Gb of sequence data and 100 million or so unique TCR beta sequences from roughly 200 million T cells were reported. Roughly 300 gigabases of sequencing data and around 80 million unique TCR sequences made up an early release that covered 640 HLA-typed donors. Of the 300 to 450 genotyped donors, around 81% fell in the genetic ancestry cluster associated with self-reported Caucasian donors. The aim of the study was to test whether cataloging public T cell receptors could identify signatures of past pathogen exposure. The T cell repertoires of 666 subjects were profiled by immunosequencing and related to cytomegalovirus serostatus. A separate validation cohort of 100 to 150 different subjects was used in addition to the 666-subject first cohort. To predict cytomegalovirus infection status, the study brought together high-throughput TCR immunosequencing, statistical association of individual TCRs with disease status, and machine learning. A later analysis re-examined previously published TCR beta repertoires from several hundred donors and added high-resolution HLA genotyping to investigate patterns of TCR occurrence. Rather than drawing on any new phenotypic data, the later analysis identified candidate immune exposures from TCR beta sequences and the way those sequences occurred across donors. An earlier analysis of 450 to 750 of the donors used high-throughput TCR beta sequencing to judge whether each TCR beta V gene segment behaved as functional or pseudogenic. Donor age, sex, ethnicity and CMV serostatus were collected together with the repertoire data. A later genetic analysis used genome-wide SNP genotypes for about 65% of the 666 donors, treating that subset as a discovery cohort. All discovery cohort repertoires had been generated using a single sequencing platform. HLA typing covered class I and class II loci at four-digit resolution. The number of typed donors differed by locus: about 629-640 for A, B, C, DRB1 and DQB1; 522 for DQA1; 606 for DPA1; and some 430 for DPB1. A few DR-DQ haplotypes were treated as single units for association and clustering because of strong linkage in the cohort. Among roughly 400 genotyped donors of the cohort, an average of about 220,000 unique TCR beta nucleotide sequences was sequenced per donor, of which 15% to 20% were non-productive. Overall results and qualifications from the work: The only immune exposure information available for the cohort was CMV serostatus. In a later analysis, TCR association rates were found to vary across HLA loci, with the most associated TCRs seen for DRB1 alleles and the fewest for HLA-C alleles. Because counts were too low, approximately 15 rarely observed V segments, including chromosome 9 orphons, were excluded from the earlier analysis of 500 to 700 of the donors. Some IMGT-functional V segments, including TRBV6-2 and TRBV6-3, could not be distinguished by the 87-base-pair reads and were therefore excluded. In a later genetic analysis, a missense DCLRE1C variant was associated with V-gene and J-gene trimming of TCR beta chains, and the association was replicated in an independent cohort. According to a later genetic analysis, donors in an Asian-associated ancestry cluster had fewer N-insertions in productive TCRs than the approximately 670-donor mean. Because HLA typing was unavailable for some donors at each locus, only the typed subset was used in association tests. A further reported finding was that TCR beta sequences accurately predicted the HLA-A and HLA-B alleles for most subjects in the first cohort. A later analysis found that most CMV-associated TCR beta chains appeared HLA-restricted, with HLA associations seemingly driven largely by CMV exposure. A cluster of highly shared sequence variants was judged likely to be a technical artifact of the sequencing pipeline. According to a later analysis, parvovirus B19, influenza, CMV and Epstein-Barr virus appeared linked to several top co-occurrence clusters. Compared with equally common non-associated chains, HLA-associated TCR beta chains in a later analysis were more clonally expanded and had lower generation probabilities. Most TCR sequences were observed very rarely across donors, whereas some public TCRs were present in many individuals. The presence/absence analyses assumed that sequencing depth was roughly uniform across donors, and that assumption may not be true. In the study, some 180 TCR beta chains were listed as associated with cytomegalovirus. According to the authors, the approach could potentially be generalized to other disease states and immunological phenotypes. A few of the identified cytomegalovirus-associated TCR beta chains were confirmed in vitro to be specific for cytomegalovirus antigens. Linkage disequilibrium might explain the correlated functional status among segregating V segments, but an unknown experimental factor could not be ruled out. In this cohort, only TCR beta chains were sequenced, and detectable features were limited by the absence of alpha or paired-chain data. In both the original and validation cohorts, the classifier was reported to diagnose cytomegalovirus status with high specificity and sensitivity. In an earlier analysis of about 540 of the donors, most TCR beta V segments were observed in productive rearrangements about 87% or about 30% of the time, broadly matching IMGT annotations. In a later analysis, 15,000 to 20,000 TCR beta sequences were associated with specific HLA alleles at a false discovery rate of 0.05. When HLA alleles, especially DR and DQ, strongly co-occurred, attributing TCR associations to individual alleles was difficult.

The library was prepared using the immunoSEQ multiplex PCR assay. The multiplex PCR relied on a mix of 60 forward primers for TCR Vbeta segments and 13 reverse primers for TCR Jbeta segments. Amplification of the CDR3 region of rearranged TCR beta genes was performed with a multiplex PCR assay on genomic DNA. On the Illumina HiSeq System, the amplified TCR beta libraries were sequenced as 87-base-pair reads. Concerning the study's data processing: A later analysis tallied 75 million to 95 million unique TCR beta chains across the roughly 610 repertoires, and 10 million to 11 million of those chains were shared by two or more donors. Raw reads were error-corrected and collapsed into unique sequences by a nearest-neighbor algorithm in which closely related sequences were merged to remove PCR and sequencing errors. V, D and J gene segments were assigned by aligning CDR3 sequences to IMGT reference sequences. For a sequence to be retained, a match of at least six nucleotides was required to both a V gene segment and a J gene segment. A rearrangement counted as productive if the CDR3 had no stop codons and remained in frame with V and J, and every other rearrangement counted as non-productive. Following IMGT convention, CDR3 was defined as the stretch from the second conserved V-encoded cysteine to the conserved J-encoded phenylalanine. The earlier analysis of about 640 of the donors excluded any sequence lacking an unambiguous match to a single V gene segment. In an earlier analysis of approximately 590 of the donors, V segments were called functional above 56.7% productive rearrangements and were called segregating when the between-donor standard deviation exceeded 5%. A statistical classification framework was developed to diagnose cytomegalovirus status using the catalog of TCR beta chain sequences. In a later analysis, V and J genes were assigned by comparing TCR nucleotide sequences against IMGT/GENE-DB human TR gene sequences. In a later analysis, CDR3 sequences and most-parsimonious VDJ recombination scenarios were assigned using the TCRdist pipeline. In a later analysis, each TCR beta chain was defined by its CDR3 amino acid sequence together with its V-gene family, and reads lacking a unique V-gene family were excluded. A later analysis removed 500 to 600 highly shared, low-generation-probability nucleotide sequences to deal with suspected cross-contamination and a sequencing artifact. In a later analysis, a clonal expansion index for each public chain was calculated from normalized within-repertoire ranks of inferred template counts. In a later analysis, generation probabilities were computed using a VDJ recombination model fitted to out-of-frame rearrangements, and the results were checked against IGoR. A later analysis scored TCR-TCR, TCR-HLA and TCR-CMV co-occurrence with hypergeometric tests, applying a repertoire-size bias correction to TCR pairs. In a later analysis, false discovery rates were estimated by permuting HLA or CMV assignments 20 times. A later analysis grouped co-occurring TCRs with DBSCAN, adding TCRdist sequence similarity when clustering within HLA-allele-positive subsets. Repertoires with fewer than 30,000 or more than 120,000 public chains were left out of co-occurrence clustering, as were a handful of repertoires with anomalous nucleotide sharing. TCRdb holds this immuneACCESS table with in-frame rearrangements only. Some clones are missing; in checked studies, unresolved V genes explain under half, and the rest has no known cause. The DNA gave D and trimming, while V, J and clone size come from that table. The sample has 100,000 to 150,000 clones on record, approximately 8.9% of them singletons. Jointly, the top ten make up around 7% of the sample.

This clone was seen a few times. The antigen this receptor binds is unknown. No clone much larger than this one lies a single base away; base qualities are absent. Via the germline V gene, CDR1 is SGHTA and CDR2 FQGNSA. The V and J ends are trimmed by 1 base and 6 bases, leaving 13 bases between them. Counted from cysteine to phenylalanine, this CDR3 has 15 amino acids. The kept DNA is CDR3 alone, 45 bases in frame from the first base. The cohort consisted of fewer than 700 healthy bone marrow donors. All cohort members were sampled while nominally healthy, although unrecorded immune exposures were likely present. The donor tested CMV seropositive, placing the donor among the approximately 290 seropositive members of the cohort. A peripheral blood sample was collected from each donor, and TCR beta sequencing was performed on peripheral blood mononuclear cells. Genomic DNA was extracted from the blood cell samples with the Qiagen DNeasy Blood Extraction Kit.

Input material: PBMCs. The clonotype comes from a woman aged 40 to 55 in good health and CMV-seropositive. Here the chain combines TRBV7-2 and TRBJ1-5; possibly the D gene is TRBD1, per 5 matching bases. The CDR3 region reads CASSLGGGGSQPQHF. The base sequence is TGTGCCAGCAGCTTAGGCGGGGGAGGTAGTCAGCCCCAGCATTTT.